This T cell receptor beta chain was captured by sequencing in a study of cytomegalovirus exposure and HLA in healthy donors. The wider study: Among about 179 million T cells, an earlier analysis found 90 million to 130 million unique TCR beta sequences. Overall study findings and caveats: CMV serostatus stood as the only immune exposure information on hand. Accurate predictions that matched the HLA-A and HLA-B alleles of most subjects were reportedly made from TCR beta sequences. Presence/absence analyses rested on an assumption that sequencing depth was roughly uniform across donors.

This PCR relied on a set of 60 Vbeta primers and 13 Jbeta primers. Produced via immunoSEQ multiplex PCR; TCRdb's table is partial and in-frame only. The sample contains approximately 100,000 clones, about 81% of which appear only once. As for this clone: What it recognizes is unknown.

CDR3 length: 18 amino acids. The ends lost 4 bases at V and 2 bases at J; junction bases unmatched: 10. CDR1 and CDR2 (germline): LNHDA, SQIVND (reference sequence). V is TRBV19 and J is TRBJ2-5; 13 nucleotides match TRBD2. What was sequenced was PBMCs. The source is a man in his forties in good health and CMV-seronegative. CDR3 DNA: TGTGCCAGTAGTAGGGGACTAGCGGGGAGCCCCGGACAAGAGACCCAGTACTTC. It encodes CASSRGLAGSPGQETQYF.